This T cell receptor beta chain derives from a study of shared clonotypes between healthy human individuals. Study-wide findings and caveats: Memory subsets had estimated richness that was generally smaller than that of naive subsets. Generation probability values for non-shared clonotypes were lower than those for clonotypes shared by all four donors. Limited genetic and exposure-history diversity came from having few donors.

Germline V CDR1 and CDR2: SGHRS, YFSETQ. CDR3 size: 15 residues. Trimming pared 2 bases from V and 1 base from J, leaving 9 bases between. This clone has a single count. The antigen remains unidentified. Other DNA sequences in this specimen translate into the identical CDR3. Template for every sorted-subset replicate PCR totaled roughly 210 ng DNA, 25,000 to 30,000 T cell genomes. Repertoires were generated with immunoSEQ multiplex PCR, while TCRdb's copy carries only in-frame clones and drops some. This repertoire shows around 1.1 million clones, around three quarters found once; its top ten account for about 0.94%.

This TCR derives from a man aged 18 to 29 in good health. Some clones in this sample may be carry-over from other donors' samples. The sample taken for sequencing was memory CD4+ T cells from PBMCs. Noted subset: CD45RA-negative fraction. V is TRBV5-1 and J is TRBJ2-2; D is possibly TRBD1 or TRBD2 (5 bases each). This CDR3 is CASSFGAGNTGELFF. CDR3 sequence (DNA): TGCGCCAGCAGCTTCGGGGCAGGGAACACCGGGGAGCTGTTTTTT.